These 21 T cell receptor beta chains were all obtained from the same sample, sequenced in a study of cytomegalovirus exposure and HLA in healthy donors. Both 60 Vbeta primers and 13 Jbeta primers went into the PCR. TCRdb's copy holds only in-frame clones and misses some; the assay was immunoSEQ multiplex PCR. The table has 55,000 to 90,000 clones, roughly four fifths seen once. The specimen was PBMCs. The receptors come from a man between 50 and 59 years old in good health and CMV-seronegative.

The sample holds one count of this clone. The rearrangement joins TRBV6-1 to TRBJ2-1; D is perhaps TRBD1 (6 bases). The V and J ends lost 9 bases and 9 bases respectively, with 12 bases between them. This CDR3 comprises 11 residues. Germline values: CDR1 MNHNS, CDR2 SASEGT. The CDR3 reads CASHRVTEQFF. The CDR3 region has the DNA TGTGCCAGTCACAGGGTCACTGAGCAGTTCTTC.

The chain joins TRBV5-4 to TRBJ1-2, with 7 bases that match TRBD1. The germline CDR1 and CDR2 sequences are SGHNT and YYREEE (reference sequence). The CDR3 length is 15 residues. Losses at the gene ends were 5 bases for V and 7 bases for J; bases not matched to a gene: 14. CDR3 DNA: TGTGCCAGCAGGCAGGGGGGCGCAGGTTTTGGTGGCTACACCTTC. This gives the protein CASRQGGAGFGGYTF.

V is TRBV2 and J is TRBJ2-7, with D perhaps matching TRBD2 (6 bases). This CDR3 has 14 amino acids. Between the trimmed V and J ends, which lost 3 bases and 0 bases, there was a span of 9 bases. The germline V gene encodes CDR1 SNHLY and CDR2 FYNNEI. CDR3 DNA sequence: TGTGCCAGCAGTGAGCGGGGAAACTCCTACGAGCAGTACTTC. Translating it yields CASSERGNSYEQYF.

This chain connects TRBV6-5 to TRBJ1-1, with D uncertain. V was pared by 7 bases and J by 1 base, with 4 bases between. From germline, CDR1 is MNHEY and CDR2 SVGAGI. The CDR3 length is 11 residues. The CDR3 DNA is TGTGCCAGCACCAGGAACACTGAAGCTTTCTTT. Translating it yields CASTRNTEAFF.

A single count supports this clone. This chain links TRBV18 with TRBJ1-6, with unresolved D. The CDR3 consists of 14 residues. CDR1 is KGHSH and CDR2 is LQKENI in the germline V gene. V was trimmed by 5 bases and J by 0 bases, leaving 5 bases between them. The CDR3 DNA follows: TGTGCCAGCTCATCGAGCTCCTATAATTCACCCCTCCACTTT. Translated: CASSSSSYNSPLHF.

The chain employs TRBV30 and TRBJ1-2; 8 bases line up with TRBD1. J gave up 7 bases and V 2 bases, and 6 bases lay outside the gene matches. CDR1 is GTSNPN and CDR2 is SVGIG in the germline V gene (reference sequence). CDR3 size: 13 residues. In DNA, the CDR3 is TGTGCCTGGAGTTTGACAGGGGAAAGTGGCTACACCTTC. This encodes CAWSLTGESGYTF.

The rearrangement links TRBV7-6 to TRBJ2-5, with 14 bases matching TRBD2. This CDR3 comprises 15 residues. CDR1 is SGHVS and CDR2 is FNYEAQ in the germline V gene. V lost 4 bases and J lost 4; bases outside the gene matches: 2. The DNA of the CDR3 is TGTGCCAGCAGCTCAGGGACTAGCGGGAGAGAGACCCAGTACTTC. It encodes CASSSGTSGRETQYF.

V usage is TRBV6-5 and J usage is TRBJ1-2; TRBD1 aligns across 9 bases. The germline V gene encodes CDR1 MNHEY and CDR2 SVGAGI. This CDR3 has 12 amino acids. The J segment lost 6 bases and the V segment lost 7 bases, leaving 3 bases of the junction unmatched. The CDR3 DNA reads TGTGCCAGCAATGACAGGGGGAATGGCTACACCTTC. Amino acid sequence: CASNDRGNGYTF.

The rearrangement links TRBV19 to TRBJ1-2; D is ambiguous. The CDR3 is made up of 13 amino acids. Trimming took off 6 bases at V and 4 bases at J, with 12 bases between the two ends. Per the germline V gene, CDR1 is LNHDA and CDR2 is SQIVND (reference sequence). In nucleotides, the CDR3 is TGTGCCAGTAGCAGAGGGCAGGCCTATGGCTACACCTTC. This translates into CASSRGQAYGYTF.

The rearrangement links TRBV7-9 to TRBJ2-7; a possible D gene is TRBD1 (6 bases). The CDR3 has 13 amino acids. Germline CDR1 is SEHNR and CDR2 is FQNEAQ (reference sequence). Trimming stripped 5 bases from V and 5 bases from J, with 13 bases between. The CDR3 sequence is CASSPYRVNEQYF. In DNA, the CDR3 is TGTGCCAGCAGCCCTTACAGGGTGAACGAGCAGTACTTC.

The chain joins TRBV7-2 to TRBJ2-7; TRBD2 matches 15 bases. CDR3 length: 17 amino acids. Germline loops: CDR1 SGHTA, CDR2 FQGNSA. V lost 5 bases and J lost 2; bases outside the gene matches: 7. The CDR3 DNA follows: TGTGCCAGCAGCCCGGGGACTAGCGGGAGGACACCCTACGAGCAGTACTTC. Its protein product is CASSPGTSGRTPYEQYF.

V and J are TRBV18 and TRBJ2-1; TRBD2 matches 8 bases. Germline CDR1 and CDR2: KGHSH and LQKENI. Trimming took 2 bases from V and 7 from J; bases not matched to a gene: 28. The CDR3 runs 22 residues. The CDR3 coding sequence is TGTGCCAGCTCACCATGGCAAGCGGAGCCCCAAGAGTATAGCGGGGCGGGGAATGAGCAGTTCTTC. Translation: CASSPWQAEPQEYSGAGNEQFF.

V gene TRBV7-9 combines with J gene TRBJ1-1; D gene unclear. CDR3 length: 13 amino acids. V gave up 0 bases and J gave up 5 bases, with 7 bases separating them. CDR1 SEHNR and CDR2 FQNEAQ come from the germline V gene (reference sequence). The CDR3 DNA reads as TGTGCCAGCAGCTTAGCCCACGGGACTGAAGCTTTCTTT. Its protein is CASSLAHGTEAFF.

The CDR3 sequence is CASRRSGGAGDTQYF. The DNA of the CDR3 is TGTGCCAGCAGGAGGAGCGGGGGGGCGGGAGATACGCAGTATTTT. This chain uses TRBV11-2 with TRBJ2-3; TRBD2 matches at 10 bases. Trimming cost V 6 bases and J 5 bases; bases outside gene matches: 8. The CDR3 has 15 amino acids. From germline, CDR1 is SGHAT and CDR2 FQNNGV.

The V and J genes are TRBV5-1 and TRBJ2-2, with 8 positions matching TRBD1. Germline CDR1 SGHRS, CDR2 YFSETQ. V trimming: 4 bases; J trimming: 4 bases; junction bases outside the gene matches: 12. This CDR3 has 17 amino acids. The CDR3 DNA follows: TGCGCCAGCAGCCTTGTTCCCGGGACAGGTCGCACCGGGGAGCTGTTTTTT. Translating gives CASSLVPGTGRTGELFF. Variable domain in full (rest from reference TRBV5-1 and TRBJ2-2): KAGVTQTPRYLIKTRGQQVTLSCSPISGHRSVSWYQQTPGQGLQFLFEYFSETQRNKGNFPGRFSGRQFSNSRSEMNVSTLELGDSALYLCASSLVPGTGRTGELFFGEGSRLTVL.

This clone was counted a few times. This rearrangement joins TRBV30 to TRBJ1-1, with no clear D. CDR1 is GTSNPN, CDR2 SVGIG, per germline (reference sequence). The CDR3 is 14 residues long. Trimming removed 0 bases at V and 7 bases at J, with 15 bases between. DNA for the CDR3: TGTGCCTGGAGTGTATCTTTAACGAGGATTGAAGCTTTCTTT. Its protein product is CAWSVSLTRIEAFF.

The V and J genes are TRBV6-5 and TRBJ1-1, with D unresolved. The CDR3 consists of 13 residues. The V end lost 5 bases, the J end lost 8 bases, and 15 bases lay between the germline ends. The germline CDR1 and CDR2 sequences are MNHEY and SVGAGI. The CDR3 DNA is TGTGCCAGCAGTCTACGGTCTCCGGGGGAAGCTTTCTTT. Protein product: CASSLRSPGEAFF.

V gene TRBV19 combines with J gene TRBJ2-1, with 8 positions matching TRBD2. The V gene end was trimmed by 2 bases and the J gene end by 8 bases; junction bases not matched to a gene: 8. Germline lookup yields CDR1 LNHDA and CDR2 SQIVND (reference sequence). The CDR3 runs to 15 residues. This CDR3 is CASSILGTSFDEQFF. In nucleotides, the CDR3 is TGTGCCAGTAGTATATTGGGGACTAGTTTCGATGAGCAGTTCTTC.

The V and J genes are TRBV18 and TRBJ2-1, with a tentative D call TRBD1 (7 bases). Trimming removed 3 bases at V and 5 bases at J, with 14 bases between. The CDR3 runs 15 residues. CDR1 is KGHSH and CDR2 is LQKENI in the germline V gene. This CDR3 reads CASSPRQGGDNEQFF. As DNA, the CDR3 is TGTGCCAGCTCACCGAGACAGGGAGGCGACAATGAGCAGTTCTTC.

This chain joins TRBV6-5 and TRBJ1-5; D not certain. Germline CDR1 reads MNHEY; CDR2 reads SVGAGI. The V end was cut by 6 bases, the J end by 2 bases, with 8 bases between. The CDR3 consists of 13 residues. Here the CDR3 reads CASSQSGNQPQHF. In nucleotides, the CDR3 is TGTGCCAGCAGCCAGTCCGGCAATCAGCCCCAGCATTTT.

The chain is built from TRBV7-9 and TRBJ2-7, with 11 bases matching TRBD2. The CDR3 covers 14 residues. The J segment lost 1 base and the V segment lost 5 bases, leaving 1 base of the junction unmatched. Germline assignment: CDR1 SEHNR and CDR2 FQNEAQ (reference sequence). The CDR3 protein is CASSPSGRSYEQYF. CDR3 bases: TGTGCCAGCAGCCCTAGCGGGAGGTCCTACGAGCAGTACTTC.